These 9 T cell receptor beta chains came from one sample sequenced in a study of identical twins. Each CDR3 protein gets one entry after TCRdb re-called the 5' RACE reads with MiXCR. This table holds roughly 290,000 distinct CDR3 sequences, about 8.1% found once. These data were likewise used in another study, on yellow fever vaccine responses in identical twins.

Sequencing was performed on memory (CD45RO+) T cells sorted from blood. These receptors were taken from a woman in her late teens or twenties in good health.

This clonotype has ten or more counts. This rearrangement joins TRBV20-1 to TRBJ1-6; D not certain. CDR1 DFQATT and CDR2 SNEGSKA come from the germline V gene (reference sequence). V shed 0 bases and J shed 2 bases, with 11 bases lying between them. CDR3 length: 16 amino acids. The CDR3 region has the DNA TGCAGTGCTAGAGATGCAGCTCAGACCTATAATTCACCCCTCCACTTT. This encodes CSARDAAQTYNSPLHF.

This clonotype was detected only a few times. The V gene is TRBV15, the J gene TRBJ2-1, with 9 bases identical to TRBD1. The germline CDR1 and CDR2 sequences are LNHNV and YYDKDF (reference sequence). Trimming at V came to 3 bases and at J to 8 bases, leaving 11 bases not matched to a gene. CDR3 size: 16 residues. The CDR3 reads CATSSWAGQGADEQFF. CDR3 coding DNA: TGTGCCACCAGCAGTTGGGCGGGACAGGGAGCGGATGAGCAGTTCTTC.

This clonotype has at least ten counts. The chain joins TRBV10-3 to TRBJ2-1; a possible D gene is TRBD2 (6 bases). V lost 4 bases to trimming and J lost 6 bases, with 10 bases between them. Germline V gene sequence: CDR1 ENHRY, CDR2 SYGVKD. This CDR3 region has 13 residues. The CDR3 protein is CAISGGLLNEQFF. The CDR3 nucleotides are TGTGCCATCAGTGGAGGACTACTCAATGAGCAGTTCTTC.

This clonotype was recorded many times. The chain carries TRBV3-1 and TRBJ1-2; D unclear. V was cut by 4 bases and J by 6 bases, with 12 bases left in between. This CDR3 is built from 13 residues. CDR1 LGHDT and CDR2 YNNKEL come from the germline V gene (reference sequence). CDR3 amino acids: CASSLTGPNGYTF. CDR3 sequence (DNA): TGTGCCAGCAGCCTAACCGGGCCTAATGGCTACACCTTC.

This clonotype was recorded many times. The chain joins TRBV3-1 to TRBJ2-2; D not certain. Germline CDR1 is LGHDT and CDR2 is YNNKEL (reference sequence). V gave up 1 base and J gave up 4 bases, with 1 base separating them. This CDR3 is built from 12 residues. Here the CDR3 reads CASSQATGELFF. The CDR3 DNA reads TGTGCCAGCAGCCAAGCCACCGGGGAGCTGTTTTTT.

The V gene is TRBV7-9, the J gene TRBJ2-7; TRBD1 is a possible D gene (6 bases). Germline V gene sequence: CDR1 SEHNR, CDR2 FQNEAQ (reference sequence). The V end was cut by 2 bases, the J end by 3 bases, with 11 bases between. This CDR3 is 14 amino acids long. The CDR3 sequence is CASSLQGKGYEQYF. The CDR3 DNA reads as TGTGCCAGCAGCTTACAGGGGAAAGGCTACGAGCAGTACTTC.

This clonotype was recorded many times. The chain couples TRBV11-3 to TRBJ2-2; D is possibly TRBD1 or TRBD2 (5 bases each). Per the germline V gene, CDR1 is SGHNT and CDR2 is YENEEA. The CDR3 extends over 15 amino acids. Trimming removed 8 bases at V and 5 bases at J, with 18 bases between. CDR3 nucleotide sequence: TGTGCCAGCCAGCCACCGGGACGGATAACCGGGGAGCTGTTTTTT. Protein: CASQPPGRITGELFF.

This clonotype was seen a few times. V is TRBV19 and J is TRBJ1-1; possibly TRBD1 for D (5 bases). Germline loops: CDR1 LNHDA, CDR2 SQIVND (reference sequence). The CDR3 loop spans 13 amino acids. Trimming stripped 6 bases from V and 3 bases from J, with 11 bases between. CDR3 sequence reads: CASRGRLDTEAFF. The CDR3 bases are TGTGCCAGTAGGGGACGCCTGGACACTGAAGCTTTCTTT.

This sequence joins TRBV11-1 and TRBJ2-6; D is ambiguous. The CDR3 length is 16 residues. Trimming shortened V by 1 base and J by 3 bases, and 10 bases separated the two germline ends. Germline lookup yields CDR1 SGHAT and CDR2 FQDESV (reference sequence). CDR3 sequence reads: CASSLVGKGGANVLTF. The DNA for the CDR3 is TGTGCCAGCAGCTTAGTGGGAAAGGGTGGGGCCAACGTCCTGACTTTC.